This paragraph reports one T cell receptor beta chain. Its antigen is not known. In the PCR, 60 Vbeta and 13 Jbeta primers were used. Repertoires were generated with immunoSEQ multiplex PCR, while TCRdb's copy carries only in-frame clones and drops some. The repertoire holds roughly 160,000 clones, approximately 80% seen once, with around 11% in the top ten. This entry comes from a study of cytomegalovirus exposure and HLA in healthy donors. Study results and limitations: Per published reports, the classifier diagnosed cytomegalovirus status with high specificity and sensitivity. The investigators catalogued 150 or so TCR beta chains as cytomegalovirus-associated. It is likely that the observed cluster of highly shared sequence variants was a sequencing artifact.

The germline CDR1 and CDR2 sequences are SGDLS and YYNGEE. The CDR3 totals 14 residues. The ends were cut back, 0 bases at V and 6 bases at J, with 7 bases in the middle. The sequencing input was PBMCs. The chain combines TRBV9 with TRBJ1-6; maybe TRBD1 (5 bases). The TCR comes from a man aged 50 or older in good health and CMV-seropositive. Here the CDR3 DNA reads TGTGCCAGCAGCGTAGTTGACAGTAATTCACCCCTCCACTTT. It translates to CASSVVDSNSPLHF.